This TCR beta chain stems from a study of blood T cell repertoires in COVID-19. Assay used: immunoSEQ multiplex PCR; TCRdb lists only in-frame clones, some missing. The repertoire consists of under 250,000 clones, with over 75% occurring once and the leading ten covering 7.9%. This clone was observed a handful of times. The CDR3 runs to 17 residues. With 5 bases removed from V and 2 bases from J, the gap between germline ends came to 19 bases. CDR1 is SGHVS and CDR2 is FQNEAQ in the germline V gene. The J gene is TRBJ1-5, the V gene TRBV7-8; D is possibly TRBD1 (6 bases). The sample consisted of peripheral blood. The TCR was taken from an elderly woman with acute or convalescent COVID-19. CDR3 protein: CASSPRGGAQGNQPQHF. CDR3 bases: TGTGCCAGCAGCCCCCGTGGGGGGGCTCAGGGCAATCAGCCCCAGCATTTT. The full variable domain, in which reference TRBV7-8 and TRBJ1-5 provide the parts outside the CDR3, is GAGVSQSPRYKVAKRGQDVALRCDPISGHVSLFWYQQALGQGPEFLTYFQNEAQLDKSGLPSDRFFAERPEGSVSTLKIQRTQQEDSAVYLCASSPRGGAQGNQPQHFGDGTRLSIL.